This TCR beta chain was retrieved from a study of T cells in Graves' hyperthyroidism and ophthalmopathy. RNA transcripts were the template for amplifying TCR beta CDR3 regions. The HTBI primer set drove a first-round RT-PCR of the TCR CDR3. TCRdb ran MiXCR on the multiplex PCR reads and lists one entry per CDR3 protein. Of 650,000 to 850,000 distinct CDR3 sequences in the sample, over 15% are singletons; the top ten hold approximately 15%. Trimming took off 6 bases at V and 1 base at J, with 13 bases between the two ends. The length of the CDR3 is 15 residues. Germline CDR1 is LNHDA and CDR2 is SQIVND (reference sequence).

Material: blood. The chain uses TRBV19 and TRBJ1-5; D gene ambiguous. This sequence was found in a woman aged 45 to 65 with Graves' hyperthyroidism that later progressed to Graves' ophthalmopathy. The CDR3 reads CASSITSGSNQPQHF. CDR3 DNA: TGTGCCAGTAGCATTACCTCGGGGAGCAATCAGCCCCAGCATTTT.